The 20 T cell receptor beta chains below were found in one sample sequenced in a study of cytomegalovirus exposure and HLA in healthy donors. In the PCR, 60 Vbeta and 13 Jbeta primers were used. The data were produced by immunoSEQ multiplex PCR, yet TCRdb's version contains in-frame clones alone and is incomplete. The sample comprises some 120,000 clones, about three quarters of which are singletons, and approximately 3.8% rests with the top ten. Specimen: PBMCs. Receptor source: a man aged 30 to 45 in good health and CMV-seronegative.

The genes are TRBV6-5 and TRBJ2-7, with a tentative D call TRBD1 (6 bases). V lost 0 bases and J 10 bases, leaving 13 bases between the germline ends. The CDR3 contains 13 residues. Germline assignment: CDR1 MNHEY and CDR2 SVGAGI. The CDR3 bases are TGTGCCAGCAGTTACTCTTTAGGGGGTGGACAGTACTTC. Its translation: CASSYSLGGGQYF.

This chain joins TRBV7-2 and TRBJ2-3; 7 bases fit TRBD2. The CDR3 runs to 16 residues. V lost 3 bases and J lost 6; bases outside the gene matches: 12. CDR1 and CDR2 from the germline V gene are SGHTA and FQGNSA. The CDR3 is CASSFLGTGGVDTQYF. CDR3 nucleotides: TGTGCCAGCAGCTTCCTGGGGACTGGGGGGGTGGATACGCAGTATTTT. Together with reference TRBV7-2 and TRBJ2-3, the CDR3 gives the full variable domain: GAGVSQSPSNKVTEKGKDVELRCDPISGHTALYWYRQSLGQGLEFLIYFQGNSAPDKSGLPSDRFSAERTGGSVSTLTIQRTQQEDSAVYLCASSFLGTGGVDTQYFGPGTRLTVL.

The chain links TRBV28 to TRBJ1-4, with 10 bases aligning to TRBD1. CDR1 and CDR2 (germline): MDHEN, SYDVKM. The V segment lost 6 bases and the J segment 10 bases; nucleotides outside the gene matches: 14. The CDR3 contains 16 residues. CDR3 nucleotides: TGTGCCAGCAGCACCCCGGGGACAGGGGCTAGAGGAAAACTGTTTTTT. Amino acids: CASSTPGTGARGKLFF.

This clone was found a few times. The CDR3 DNA is TGTGCCAGCAGCTCCGGACTAGGGGGGGACATTCAGTACTTC. It codes for CASSSGLGGDIQYF. The chain has TRBV5-6 and TRBJ2-4, with D perhaps matching TRBD2 (7 bases). Per the germline V gene, CDR1 is SGHDT and CDR2 is YYEEEE. The CDR3 has 14 residues. V lost 3 bases, J lost 8 bases, and 15 bases lay in between.

V and J are TRBV2 and TRBJ1-2, with D possibly matching TRBD1 (6 bases). The CDR3 runs to 13 residues. Germline CDR1 and CDR2: SNHLY and FYNNEI. V gave up 10 bases and J gave up 1 base, with 13 bases separating them. This chain's CDR3 is CATKGQINYGYTF. In DNA, the CDR3 is TGTGCCACCAAGGGACAAATTAACTATGGCTACACCTTC.

The CDR3 DNA follows: TGTGCCAGCAGCCCCCGGTTAGGGGTGAACACTGAAGCTTTCTTT. As protein: CASSPRLGVNTEAFF. V is TRBV7-2 and J is TRBJ1-1, with D possibly being TRBD1 (5 bases). CDR1 is SGHTA, CDR2 FQGNSA, per germline. The CDR3 contains 15 residues. V was clipped by 5 bases and J by 0 bases, with 13 bases between them.

The J gene is TRBJ2-2, the V gene TRBV2; D possibly corresponds to TRBD1 (5 bases). The germline V gene has CDR1 SNHLY and CDR2 FYNNEI. V lost 3 bases and J lost 0, with 8 bases in between. This CDR3 is built from 15 residues. Here the CDR3 reads CASSDPQANTGELFF. The CDR3 DNA is TGTGCCAGCAGTGACCCACAGGCGAACACCGGGGAGCTGTTTTTT.

As DNA, the CDR3 is TGTGCCAGCAGCTTAGTGCTGGCAGGGGGGAGATACGAGCAGTACTTC. Residues: CASSLVLAGGRYEQYF. The chain joins TRBV7-2 to TRBJ2-7, with D possibly being TRBD1 (7 bases). The V gene lost 1 base and the J gene lost 4 bases, with 17 bases spanning the gap. The germline V gene encodes CDR1 SGHTA and CDR2 FQGNSA. The CDR3 runs 16 residues.

V gene TRBV6-5 combines with J gene TRBJ1-1, with D possibly TRBD1 on 5 matching bases. The CDR3 has 15 amino acids. Germline V gene lookup returns CDR1 MNHEY and CDR2 SVGAGI. The ends were cut back, 2 bases at V and 7 bases at J, with 17 bases in the middle. The CDR3 region is CASSYNILGGGEAFF. CDR3 nucleotide sequence: TGTGCCAGCAGTTACAACATACTTGGGGGGGGTGAAGCTTTCTTT.

J is TRBJ2-2 and V is TRBV6-1; D might be TRBD2 (6 bases). Germline CDR1 is MNHNS and CDR2 is SASEGT. The CDR3 spans 15 residues. Between the trimmed V and J ends, which lost 1 base and 3 bases, there was a span of 9 bases. The CDR3 is CASSEGSGDTGELFF. As DNA, the CDR3 is TGTGCCAGCAGTGAAGGTAGCGGCGACACCGGGGAGCTGTTTTTT.

The chain is built from TRBV6-6 and TRBJ1-1, with D possibly being TRBD1 (6 bases). Germline CDR1 reads MNHNY; CDR2 reads SVGAGI (reference sequence). There are 15 residues in the CDR3. Trimming pared 6 bases from V and 1 base from J, leaving 15 bases between. CDR3 sequence (DNA): TGTGCCAGCAGGCGACAGGACATTGGGAACACTGAAGCTTTCTTT. Its translation: CASRRQDIGNTEAFF.

V gene TRBV7-9 combines with J gene TRBJ2-7, with D perhaps TRBD2 (5 bases). Trimming left V 4 bases short and J 2 bases short, with 15 bases between. Germline assignment: CDR1 SEHNR and CDR2 FQNEAQ (reference sequence). There are 15 residues in the CDR3. The CDR3 spells CASSSEPRLTYEQYF. As DNA, the CDR3 is TGTGCCAGCAGCTCCGAACCAAGACTAACCTACGAGCAGTACTTC.

This chain uses TRBV27 with TRBJ2-3, with 11 bases matching TRBD2. After removal of 4 bases from V and 3 bases from J, the junction contained 21 bases not matched to a gene. This CDR3 has 21 amino acids. Germline V gives CDR1 MNHEY, CDR2 SMNVEV (reference sequence). The CDR3 DNA is TGTGCCAGCAGTTCCCGTCCATTGGAGTCTAGCGGGGGGTTGAATACAGATACGCAGTATTTT. Translating gives CASSSRPLESSGGLNTDTQYF.

This chain joins TRBV7-2 and TRBJ2-3; 7 nucleotides line up with TRBD2. The length of the CDR3 is 14 residues. The V and J ends lost 5 bases and 2 bases, in that order; junction bases with no gene match: 4. Germline CDR1 SGHTA, CDR2 FQGNSA. CDR3 DNA: TGTGCCAGCAGCCGGGAGGTCAACACAGATACGCAGTATTTT. Residues: CASSREVNTDTQYF.

This clone was counted between two and nine times. This chain joins TRBV28 and TRBJ2-4; the D is unclear. V was pared by 5 bases and J by 4 bases, with 9 bases between. This CDR3 comprises 13 residues. CDR1 and CDR2 (germline): MDHEN, SYDVKM. This CDR3 is CASSDAEKNIQYF. The CDR3 coding sequence is TGTGCCAGCAGTGACGCGGAGAAAAACATTCAGTACTTC.

This clone was seen only once. V and J are TRBV2 and TRBJ1-5, with D unclear. The germline V gene has CDR1 SNHLY and CDR2 FYNNEI. The CDR3 consists of 15 residues. Trimming cost V 4 bases and J 0 bases, with 10 bases left between them. The CDR3: CASSVLRDSNQPQHF. The CDR3, as DNA: TGTGCCAGCAGTGTTCTCCGGGATAGCAATCAGCCCCAGCATTTT.

The genes are TRBV5-8 and TRBJ2-2; a weak D match, TRBD1 (5 bases). The germline V gene encodes CDR1 SGHTS and CDR2 YDEGEE. This CDR3 has 13 amino acids. V was trimmed by 1 base and J by 6 bases, leaving 7 bases between them. Written as DNA, the CDR3 is TGTGCCAGCAGCTTGTTCAGGGCCGGGGAGCTGTTTTTT. It yields the protein CASSLFRAGELFF.

The chain employs TRBV19 and TRBJ1-1; D is unclear. V shed 4 bases and J shed 1 base, with 10 bases lying between them. The CDR3 is 14 amino acids. The germline CDR1 and CDR2 sequences are LNHDA and SQIVND (reference sequence). The CDR3 DNA follows: TGTGCCAGTAGTAACCGAGCCCCGAACACTGAAGCTTTCTTT. Translation: CASSNRAPNTEAFF.

Only one count was recorded for this clone. The rearrangement links TRBV4-2 to TRBJ2-2, with a tentative D call TRBD1 (6 bases). The germline V and J ends were trimmed by 3 bases and 7 bases, with 18 bases remaining between them. Germline V lookup: CDR1 LGHNA, CDR2 YNFKEQ. This CDR3 is 16 amino acids long. The CDR3 coding sequence is TGTGCCAGCAGCCAGAACCCTAGACAGGTGGGCGGGGAGCTGTTTTTT. Residues: CASSQNPRQVGGELFF.

J is TRBJ1-2 and V is TRBV5-1; a possible D gene is TRBD1 (6 bases). This CDR3 comprises 14 residues. The germline CDR1 and CDR2 sequences are SGHRS and YFSETQ. V lost 3 bases and J lost 6, with 15 bases in between. The CDR3 reads CASSSGPGADGYTF. The CDR3 region has the DNA TGCGCCAGCAGCTCGGGTCCAGGGGCGGATGGCTACACCTTC.